This T cell receptor (beta chain) is drawn from a study of technical replicates of blood from several donors. This CDR3 has 15 residues. CDR1 is MNHEY and CDR2 is SMNVEV in the germline V gene (reference sequence). With 5 bases removed from V and 0 bases from J, the gap between germline ends came to 11 bases. The method was immunoSEQ multiplex PCR; TCRdb's version includes in-frame clones alone and lacks a portion of them. The repertoire holds tens of thousands of clones, with roughly 95% as singletons. The source of this sequence is a human donor in good health. Sample: T cells isolated from PBMCs. The V gene is TRBV27, the J gene TRBJ1-5; D is possibly TRBD1 (6 bases). The CDR3 sequence: CASSAPGASNQPQHF. DNA for the CDR3: TGTGCCAGCAGTGCCCCAGGGGCTAGCAATCAGCCCCAGCATTTT.